Each of the 2 T cell receptor beta chains below was sequenced from the same sample in a study of shared clonotypes between healthy human individuals. Profiled with immunoSEQ multiplex PCR; TCRdb holds only in-frame clones, not every one. Of around 1,900,000 clones in the sample, just over 90% are singletons; the top ten hold more than 1.5%. The naive CD8 population came from CD45RO-negative cells selected for CCR7, without terminally differentiated effector memory CD45RA+ cells. The material sequenced was naive CD8+ T cells from PBMCs. These receptors all stem from a man between 18 and 29 years old in good health. Some clones in this sample may be carry-over from other donors' samples.

V gene TRBV10-1 combines with J gene TRBJ2-7; TRBD1 matches at 8 bases. V trimming: 4 bases; J trimming: 3 bases; junction bases outside the gene matches: 5. Germline CDR1 reads WNHNN; CDR2 reads SYGVQD (reference sequence). The CDR3 totals 14 residues. The CDR3 DNA sequence: TGCGCCAGCAGTGGTCGGACAGGGATCTACGAGCAGTACTTC. It yields the protein CASSGRTGIYEQYF.

This chain joins TRBV25-1 and TRBJ2-7; TRBD2 might be the D (5 bases). The CDR3 loop spans 14 amino acids. Trimming stripped 8 bases from V and 3 bases from J, with 17 bases between. CDR1 and CDR2 (germline): MGHDK, SYGVNS. CDR3 DNA: TGTGCCAGCCTTCCAGCAGGAGGAATCTACGAGCAGTACTTC. Residues: CASLPAGGIYEQYF.